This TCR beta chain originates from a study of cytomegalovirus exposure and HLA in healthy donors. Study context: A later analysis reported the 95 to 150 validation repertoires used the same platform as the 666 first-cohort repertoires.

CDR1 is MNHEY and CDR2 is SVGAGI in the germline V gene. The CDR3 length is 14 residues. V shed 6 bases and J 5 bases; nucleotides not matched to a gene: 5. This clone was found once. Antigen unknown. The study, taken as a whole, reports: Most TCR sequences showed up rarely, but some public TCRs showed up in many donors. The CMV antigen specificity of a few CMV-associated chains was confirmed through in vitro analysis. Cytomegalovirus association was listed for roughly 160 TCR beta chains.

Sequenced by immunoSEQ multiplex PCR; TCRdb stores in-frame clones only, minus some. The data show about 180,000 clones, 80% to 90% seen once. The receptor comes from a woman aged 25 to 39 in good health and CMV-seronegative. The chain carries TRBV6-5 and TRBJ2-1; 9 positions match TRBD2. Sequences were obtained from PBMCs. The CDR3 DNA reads TGTGCCAGCAGGATAGCGGGGGCAAACAATGAGCAGTTCTTC. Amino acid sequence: CASRIAGANNEQFF.